The T cell receptor (beta chain) described here comes from a study of T cell responses to AZD1222 COVID-19 vaccine. About this clone: The target antigen is unknown.

Notes on the study in general: No day 14 peak samples; only post-peak repertoires were characterized. CD4 TCRs associated with vaccination spanned spike, dominating at 160-218 and 743-854.

Here immunoSEQ multiplex PCR was the method, and the copy in TCRdb shows in-frame clones only, minus some. The sample has 150,000 to 200,000 clones, around 94% seen once; the top ten hold approximately 4.6%. The sample here was peripheral blood, taken 28 days after the second AZD1222 dose. The receptor comes from an adult who received the AZD1222 COVID-19 vaccine.

The CDR3, as DNA: TGTGCCAGCAGGGGGATTGGTCTGGGTCCGAGGGAGACCCAGTACTTC. Its protein product is CASRGIGLGPRETQYF. The chain employs TRBV2 and TRBJ2-5; the D is unclear. Between the trimmed V and J ends, which lost 6 bases and 5 bases, there was a span of 22 bases. The CDR3 consists of 16 residues. From germline, CDR1 is SNHLY and CDR2 FYNNEI.